The sequence of this TCR beta chain was determined in a study of cytomegalovirus exposure and HLA in healthy donors. 60 Vbeta and 13 Jbeta primers were used in PCR. The table came from immunoSEQ multiplex PCR; TCRdb's copy has only in-frame clones and leaves some out. The sample contains 89,000 or so clones, over 70% of which appear only once. This clone has just one count. V gave up 4 bases and J gave up 5 bases; unmatched junction bases: 2. There are 12 residues in the CDR3. Germline V lookup: CDR1 SGDLS, CDR2 YYNGEE. Material: PBMCs. V usage is TRBV9 and J usage is TRBJ1-1; TRBD1 agrees at 7 bases. The TCR was taken from a man younger than 35 in good health and CMV-seropositive. CDR3 residues: CASSPQGTEAFF. For the CDR3, the DNA is TGTGCCAGCAGCCCACAGGGGACTGAAGCTTTCTTT.